This T cell receptor (beta chain) was recorded in a study of blood T cell repertoires in COVID-19. On the study more broadly: Both acute and convalescent COVID-19 samples were obtained from the United States, Italy and Spain. PBMCs, B-cell-depleted T cells, or T cells provided the cDNA or gDNA that made up the material.

CDR3 length: 13 residues. CDR1 and CDR2 from the germline V gene are MNHNY and SVGAGI (reference sequence). The V end lost 2 bases, the J end lost 1 base, and 5 bases lay between the germline ends. In the original analysis: Amplification from reference gene primers served as the basis for estimated nucleated cell counts. Measured with immunoSEQ multiplex PCR; TCRdb has only the in-frame clones, and not every one. Clonal size and the V and J genes are those of that table, whereas D and trimming came from the DNA. The sample records roughly 120,000 clones, over 80% being singletons. The sample was peripheral blood. The chain uses TRBV6-6 and TRBJ1-1; no definite D call. This TCR was recovered from an older woman with acute or convalescent COVID-19. The CDR3 DNA reads as TGTGCCAGCAGTTACAGAGGGAACACTGAAGCTTTCTTT. As protein: CASSYRGNTEAFF.